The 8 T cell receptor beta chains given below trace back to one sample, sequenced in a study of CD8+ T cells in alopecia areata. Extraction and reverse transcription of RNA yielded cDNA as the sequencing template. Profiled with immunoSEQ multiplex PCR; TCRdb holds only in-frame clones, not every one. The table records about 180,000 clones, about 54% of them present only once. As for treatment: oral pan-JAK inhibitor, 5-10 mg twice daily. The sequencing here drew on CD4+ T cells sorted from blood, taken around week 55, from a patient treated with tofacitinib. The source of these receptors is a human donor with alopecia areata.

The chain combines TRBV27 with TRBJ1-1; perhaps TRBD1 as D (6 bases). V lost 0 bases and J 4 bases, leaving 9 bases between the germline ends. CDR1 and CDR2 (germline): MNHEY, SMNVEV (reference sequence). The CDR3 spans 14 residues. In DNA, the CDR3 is TGTGCCAGCAGTTTATCGTGGGGGCCCACTGAAGCTTTCTTT. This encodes CASSLSWGPTEAFF.

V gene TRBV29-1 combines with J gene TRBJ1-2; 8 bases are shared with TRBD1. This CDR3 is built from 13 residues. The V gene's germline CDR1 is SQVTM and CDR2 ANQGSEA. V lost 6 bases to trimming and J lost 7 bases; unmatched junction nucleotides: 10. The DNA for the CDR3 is TGCAGCGTCTACGGACAGGGAACGAGTGGCTACACCTTC. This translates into CSVYGQGTSGYTF.

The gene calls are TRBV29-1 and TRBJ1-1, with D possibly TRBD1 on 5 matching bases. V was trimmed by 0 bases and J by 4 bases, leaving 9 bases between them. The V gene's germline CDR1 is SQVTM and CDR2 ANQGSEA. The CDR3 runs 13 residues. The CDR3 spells CSVEDRVGTEAFF. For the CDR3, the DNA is TGCAGCGTTGAAGACAGGGTCGGCACTGAAGCTTTCTTT. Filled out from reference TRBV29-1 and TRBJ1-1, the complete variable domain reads SAVISQKPSRDICQRGTSLTIQCQVDSQVTMMFWYRQQPGQSLTLIATANQGSEATYESGFVIDKFPISRPNLTFSTLTVSNMSPEDSSIYLCSVEDRVGTEAFFGQGTRLTVV.

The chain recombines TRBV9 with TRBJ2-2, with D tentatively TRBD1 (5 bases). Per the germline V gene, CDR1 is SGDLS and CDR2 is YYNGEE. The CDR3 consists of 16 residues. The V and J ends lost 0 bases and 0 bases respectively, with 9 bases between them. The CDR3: CASSVDSGTNTGELFF. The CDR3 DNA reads TGTGCCAGCAGCGTAGATTCAGGGACGAACACCGGGGAGCTGTTTTTT.

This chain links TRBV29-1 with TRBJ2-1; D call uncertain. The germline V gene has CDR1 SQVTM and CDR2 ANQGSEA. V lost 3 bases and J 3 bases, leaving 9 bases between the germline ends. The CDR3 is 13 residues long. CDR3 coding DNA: TGCAGCGTTGATCCCGTAGGCTACAATGAGCAGTTCTTC. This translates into CSVDPVGYNEQFF.

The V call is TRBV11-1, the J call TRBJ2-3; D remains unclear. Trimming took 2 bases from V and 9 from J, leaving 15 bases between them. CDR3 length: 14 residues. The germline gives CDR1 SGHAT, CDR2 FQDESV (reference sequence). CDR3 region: CASSLTESGVTQYF. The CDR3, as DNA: TGTGCCAGCAGCTTAACGGAATCGGGTGTAACGCAGTATTTT.

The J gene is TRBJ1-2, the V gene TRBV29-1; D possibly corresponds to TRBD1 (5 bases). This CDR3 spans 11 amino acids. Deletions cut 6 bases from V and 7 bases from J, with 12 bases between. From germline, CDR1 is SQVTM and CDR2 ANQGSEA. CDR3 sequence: CSVDQGAGYTF. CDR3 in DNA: TGCAGCGTAGACCAGGGTGCTGGCTACACCTTC.

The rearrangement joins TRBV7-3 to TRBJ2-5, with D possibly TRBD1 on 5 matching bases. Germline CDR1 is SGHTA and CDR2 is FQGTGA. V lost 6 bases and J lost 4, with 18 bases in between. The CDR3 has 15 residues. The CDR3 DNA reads TGTGCCAGCAGTCCACAGGCCGGGTCGATAGAGACCCAGTACTTC. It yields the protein CASSPQAGSIETQYF.